The sequence of this T cell receptor (beta chain) was determined in a study of T cell responses to AZD1222 COVID-19 vaccine. Study results and limitations: Spike-specific TCR breadth and depth both grew after two AZD1222 doses. Targets within unmutated variant regions were reportedly found for nearly half of spike-specific TCRs. Repertoire collection took place solely once the T cell response had peaked.

Regarding this clone: Antigen specificity is unknown.

Produced via immunoSEQ multiplex PCR; TCRdb's table is partial and in-frame only. The sample has around 100,000 clones; 91% are singletons. The length of the CDR3 is 12 residues. The V gene lost 8 bases and the J gene lost 8 bases, with 15 bases spanning the gap. From germline, CDR1 is MDHEN and CDR2 SYDVKM. The specimen comprised peripheral blood, sampled on day 0 of AZD1222 vaccination. This rearrangement joins TRBV28 to TRBJ1-2; possible D gene TRBD1, 5 bases. This receptor was obtained from an adult in good health. In DNA, the CDR3 is TGTGCCAGCCTCCCCGGGGGGGACGGCTACACCTTC. Its translation is CASLPGGDGYTF.